The 10 T cell receptor beta chains below were found in one sample sequenced in a study of blood T cell repertoires in COVID-19. Profiled with immunoSEQ multiplex PCR; TCRdb holds only in-frame clones, not every one. There are around 70,000 clones in the sample; roughly 84% occur only once, and approximately 3.7% lies in the top ten. Sequencing input: peripheral blood. The receptors derive from a man aged 50 or older with acute or convalescent COVID-19.

The J gene is TRBJ2-7, the V gene TRBV28; a possible D gene is TRBD2 (5 bases). Trimming removed 4 bases at V and 2 bases at J, with 18 bases between. Germline-derived CDR1 and CDR2 are MDHEN and SYDVKM. The CDR3 runs 16 residues. This CDR3 is CASSSVSSEFPYEQYF. In nucleotides, the CDR3 is TGTGCCAGCAGTTCGGTGAGTAGCGAGTTTCCCTACGAGCAGTACTTC.

The chain joins TRBV30 to TRBJ1-4, with D uncertain. This CDR3 has 13 residues. Trimming removed 4 bases from V and 6 bases from J, with 12 bases in between. CDR1 and CDR2 from the germline V gene are GTSNPN and SVGIG (reference sequence). The CDR3 bases are TGTGCCTGGAAAGGACTGAACGATGAAAAACTGTTTTTT. Protein: CAWKGLNDEKLFF.

The genes are TRBV6-5 and TRBJ1-1, with D possibly TRBD1 on 5 matching bases. The germline V gene has CDR1 MNHEY and CDR2 SVGAGI. The CDR3 totals 14 residues. Between the trimmed V and J ends, which lost 7 bases and 1 base, there was a span of 13 bases. The DNA of the CDR3 is TGTGCCAGCATACCCCACGGGGGGAACACTGAAGCTTTCTTT. Its protein is CASIPHGGNTEAFF.

This sequence joins TRBV18 and TRBJ2-7; D may be TRBD1 (6 bases). This CDR3 region has 15 residues. The germline CDR1 and CDR2 sequences are KGHSH and LQKENI. V was clipped by 3 bases and J by 0 bases, with 12 bases between them. The DNA for the CDR3 is TGTGCCAGCTCACCCGGGACACCCAGCTCCTACGAGCAGTACTTC. This codes for CASSPGTPSSYEQYF.

This chain links TRBV3-1 (or the pseudogene TRBV3-2) with TRBJ2-4; 11 nucleotides match TRBD2. Germline lookup yields CDR1 LGHDT and CDR2 YNNKEL (reference sequence). V dropped 4 bases and J dropped 1; count of bases not matched to a gene: 9. The CDR3 is 18 amino acids. In nucleotides, the CDR3 is TGTGCCAGCAGCCCTCGGGTAGCGGGAGGGTCGGCCAAAAACATTCAGTACTTC. Translating it yields CASSPRVAGGSAKNIQYF.

This chain uses TRBV25-1 with TRBJ2-1; D unresolved. The germline V gene encodes CDR1 MGHDK and CDR2 SYGVNS. The CDR3 covers 11 residues. Trimming shortened V by 4 bases and J by 15 bases, and 13 bases separated the two germline ends. This CDR3 is CASSAGRLWFF. For the CDR3, the DNA is TGTGCCAGCAGTGCTGGCCGACTGTGGTTCTTC.

The chain has TRBV10-3 and TRBJ2-1, with 7 bases lining up with TRBD2. The CDR3 runs to 15 residues. After removal of 3 bases from V and 3 bases from J, the junction contained 5 bases not matched to a gene. Germline values: CDR1 ENHRY, CDR2 SYGVKD. The CDR3 protein is CAISDREGHYNEQFF. The CDR3 DNA reads TGTGCCATCAGTGATAGGGAGGGCCACTACAATGAGCAGTTCTTC.

J is TRBJ1-2 and V is TRBV12-3 or TRBV12-4; D ambiguous. V dropped 1 base and J dropped 8 bases, with 8 bases sitting between them. The CDR3 consists of 12 residues. The DNA of the CDR3 is TGTGCCAGCAGTTTAGGTAGCCCAGGCTACACCTTC. This sequence encodes CASSLGSPGYTF.

In this sample, this clone turned up once. This chain connects TRBV11-2 to TRBJ1-1, with D unresolved. This CDR3 has 16 amino acids. With 2 bases removed from V and 3 bases from J, the gap between germline ends came to 16 bases. Germline lookup yields CDR1 SGHAT and CDR2 FQNNGV. The CDR3 spells CASSLSPGSVDTEAFF. The CDR3 DNA is TGTGCCAGCAGCTTATCCCCTGGTTCGGTCGACACTGAAGCTTTCTTT.

J is TRBJ2-6 and V is TRBV6-5; no definite D call. The V end lost 10 bases, the J end lost 1 base, and 8 bases lay between the germline ends. Germline CDR1 reads MNHEY; CDR2 reads SVGAGI. This CDR3 spans 13 amino acids. The CDR3 sequence is CATTRSGANVLTF. The DNA for the CDR3 is TGTGCCACAACGAGGTCTGGGGCCAACGTCCTGACTTTC.